This T cell receptor beta chain was observed in a study of T cells in Graves' hyperthyroidism and ophthalmopathy. Overall study results and limits: Peripheral blood also featured most of the thyroid clonotypes expanded above 0.001. Ophthalmopathy and stable hyperthyroidism were separated by a 13 V-J model.

Exclusion of patients followed from uncontrolled infection, other autoimmune disease, pregnancy or lactation. TCR beta CDR3 regions were amplified from RNA transcripts. HTBI primers were used for first-round RT-PCR of the TCR CDR3. TCRdb processed the multiplex PCR reads anew with MiXCR; each CDR3 protein has one entry. The repertoire holds about 500,000 distinct CDR3 sequences, with around 43% as singletons. The CDR3 sequence is 15 residues long. Deletions cut 6 bases from V and 0 bases from J, with 15 bases between. Germline lookup yields CDR1 SEHNR and CDR2 FQNEAQ (reference sequence). Of note for this clonotype: The antigen is not known.

The chain is built from TRBV7-9 and TRBJ2-7; tentative D call: TRBD2 (5 bases). Input material: peripheral blood or thyroid tissue (not recorded which). This sequence originates from an adult woman with Graves' disease, either hyperthyroidism or ophthalmopathy (not recorded which). The CDR3 coding sequence is TGTGCCAGCAGACCAAGAGGACTTCTCTCCTACGAGCAGTACTTC. Translating it yields CASRPRGLLSYEQYF.